This TCR beta chain was recovered during a study of T cells in Graves' hyperthyroidism and ophthalmopathy. Broader study findings: A model using 13 V-J features told ophthalmopathy apart from stable hyperthyroidism.

Template material for amplifying TCR beta CDR3 regions consisted of RNA transcripts. The primer set for the first-round RT-PCR of the TCR CDR3 was HTBI. TCRdb ran MiXCR on the multiplex PCR reads and lists one entry per CDR3 protein. The sample records roughly 710,000 distinct CDR3 sequences, approximately 40% being singletons. Germline assignment: CDR1 KGHDR and CDR2 SFDVKD. This CDR3 has 17 amino acids. The trim removed 3 bases at V and 3 bases at J, leaving 8 bases unmatched. Note on this clonotype: The antigen is not known.

Material: blood. This sequence was found in a woman aged 40-49 years with Graves' hyperthyroidism. The chain uses TRBV24-1 and TRBJ2-2, with TRBD1 matching over 8 bases. CDR3 DNA sequence: TGTGCCACCAGTGATCTCGGACAGGGCGGTGACACCGGGGAGCTGTTTTTT. It yields the protein CATSDLGQGGDTGELFF.